This entry is about one TCR beta chain. Its specificity is unknown. These data are taken from a study of cytomegalovirus exposure and HLA in healthy donors. Study results and caveats: Later on, an analysis tied 15,000 to 20,000 TCR beta sequences to HLA alleles at 0.05 false discovery rate. Reports described diagnosis of cytomegalovirus status by the classifier as highly specific and sensitive.

This PCR relied on a set of 60 Vbeta primers and 13 Jbeta primers. Assay: immunoSEQ multiplex PCR; the TCRdb copy retains only in-frame clones and omits some. In all, the sample yields some 39,000 clones. Per germline, CDR1 LNHDA and CDR2 SQIVND (reference sequence). Trimming stripped 6 bases from V and 6 bases from J, with 18 bases between. The CDR3 covers 15 residues. The V gene is TRBV19, the J gene TRBJ1-5; D gene unclear. Sequencing was carried out using PBMCs. This TCR was recovered from a male donor in good health and CMV-seronegative. The CDR3 nucleotides read TGTGCCAGTAGCAGAGGAGGGATCTCGGGTCAGCCCCAGCATTTT. Translating gives CASSRGGISGQPQHF.